The 29 T cell receptor beta chains listed next were all sequenced from one sample in a study of blood T cell repertoires in COVID-19 (dated by TCRdb to the early 2020s). The library was built by means of the immunoSEQ multiplex PCR assay. TCRdb re-hosts the immuneACCESS table, in-frame sequences only. Its copies lack some clones; in the studies checked, an unresolved V gene accounts for under half of them, and the cause for the rest is not known. The sample table contains roughly 380,000 clones; only one count was recorded for 89% of them. The ten most abundant clones make up approximately 1.5% of the sample. Sequenced: peripheral blood. These receptors were taken from a woman aged 40 to 55 with COVID-19, enrolled during active disease.

This rearrangement joins TRBV5-8 to TRBJ1-1; perhaps TRBD1 as D (5 bases). Germline V gene lookup returns CDR1 SGHTS and CDR2 YDEGEE. The CDR3 sequence is 14 residues long. With 5 bases removed from V and 6 bases from J, the gap between germline ends came to 17 bases. The CDR3 sequence is CASRGAYLGSEAFF. CDR3 DNA sequence: TGTGCCAGCAGAGGGGCGTACCTAGGCTCTGAAGCTTTCTTT.

The chain employs TRBV5-5 and TRBJ2-1, with TRBD1 as a possible D gene (6 bases). Deletions cut 6 bases from V and 8 bases from J, with 24 bases between. The CDR3 loop spans 16 amino acids. The germline CDR1 and CDR2 sequences are SGHKS and YYEKEE (reference sequence). CDR3 amino acids: CASNPNQGKGVHEQFF. The CDR3 coding sequence is TGTGCCAGCAACCCTAACCAGGGGAAAGGTGTCCATGAGCAGTTCTTC.

CDR3 region: CASGAGTSGRANEQFF. CDR3 coding DNA: TGTGCCTCTGGGGCCGGGACTAGCGGGAGGGCAAATGAGCAGTTCTTC. The chain combines TRBV10-3 with TRBJ2-1; 16 nucleotides align to TRBD2. The CDR3 loop spans 16 amino acids. Unmatched junction bases numbered 11, after V lost 11 bases and J lost 7 bases. Germline V lookup: CDR1 ENHRY, CDR2 SYGVKD.

The J gene is TRBJ1-1, the V gene TRBV28; possible D gene TRBD1, 5 bases. The ends were cut back, 3 bases at V and 3 bases at J, with 11 bases in the middle. The CDR3 spans 14 residues. Germline V gene lookup returns CDR1 MDHEN and CDR2 SYDVKM. The CDR3 sequence is CASSFRGGYTEAFF. The DNA of the CDR3 is TGTGCCAGCAGTTTTAGGGGAGGGTACACTGAAGCTTTCTTT.

The rearrangement joins TRBV7-9 to TRBJ1-6; no reliable D call. From germline, CDR1 is SEHNR and CDR2 FQNEAQ (reference sequence). The length of the CDR3 is 14 residues. The ends were cut back, 5 bases at V and 4 bases at J, with 9 bases in the middle. The CDR3 sequence is CASSPWEYNSPLHF. The CDR3 region has the DNA TGTGCCAGCAGCCCGTGGGAGTATAATTCACCCCTCCACTTT.

With respect to this clone: The same CDR3 can be traced to other DNA sequences in this sample. The chain joins TRBV28 to TRBJ1-1; 7 bases are shared with TRBD1. V gave up 6 bases and J gave up 3 bases; unmatched junction bases: 4. The CDR3 is 13 residues long. Germline V gene lookup returns CDR1 MDHEN and CDR2 SYDVKM. As DNA, the CDR3 is TGTGCCAGCAGCCTCACAGGGGACACTGAAGCTTTCTTT. Residues: CASSLTGDTEAFF.

The chain joins TRBV9 to TRBJ1-3; TRBD1 matches 7 bases. The CDR3 sequence is 14 residues long. Trimming took 3 bases from V and 0 from J; bases not matched to a gene: 0. Germline assignment: CDR1 SGDLS and CDR2 YYNGEE. CDR3 sequence reads: CASSGQGSGNTIYF. CDR3 nucleotides: TGTGCCAGCAGCGGACAGGGCTCTGGAAACACCATATATTTT.

J is TRBJ1-4 and V is TRBV3-1 (or the pseudogene TRBV3-2); D not certain. Germline CDR1 and CDR2: LGHDT and YNNKEL (reference sequence). The ends were cut back, 6 bases at V and 7 bases at J, with 6 bases in the middle. This CDR3 is 11 amino acids long. CDR3 DNA sequence: TGTGCCAGCAGGGAGACTGAAAAACTGTTTTTT. This codes for CASRETEKLFF.

V gene TRBV3-1 (or the pseudogene TRBV3-2) combines with J gene TRBJ1-1; the match to TRBD1 covers 8 bases. Looked up from germline, CDR1 is LGHDT and CDR2 is YNNKEL (reference sequence). This CDR3 region has 18 residues. The ends lost 1 base at V and 3 bases at J; junction bases unmatched: 13. The DNA for the CDR3 is TGTGCCAGCAGCCAAGGGATTACTCGGACAGGGAGGTACACTGAAGCTTTCTTT. This sequence encodes CASSQGITRTGRYTEAFF.

The count of this clone is one. V is TRBV10-3 and J is TRBJ1-1; D possibly corresponds to TRBD1 (5 bases). Germline loops: CDR1 ENHRY, CDR2 SYGVKD. V was trimmed by 5 bases and J by 1 base, leaving 14 bases between them. This CDR3 has 15 amino acids. CDR3 bases: TGTGCCATCAGTCTTACGGGGGAGGGGAACACTGAAGCTTTCTTT. Protein sequence: CAISLTGEGNTEAFF.

The chain employs TRBV6-5 and TRBJ1-1, with 9 bases lining up with TRBD1. Germline V gives CDR1 MNHEY, CDR2 SVGAGI. The CDR3 has 14 amino acids. V shed 5 bases, J shed 2 bases, and the junction held 3 bases outside the gene matches. CDR3 amino acids: CASSRTGDNTEAFF. For the CDR3, the DNA is TGTGCCAGCAGTAGGACAGGGGACAACACTGAAGCTTTCTTT.

This clone was recorded only once. The gene calls are TRBV4-1 and TRBJ1-1, with 9 positions matching TRBD1. With V trimmed by 4 bases and J by 4 bases, 4 bases remained unmatched. CDR1 and CDR2 from the germline V gene are MGHRA and YSYEKL. This CDR3 has 14 amino acids. CDR3 sequence (DNA): TGCGCCAGCAGCCGGACAGGGGATGGCACTGAAGCTTTCTTT. It encodes CASSRTGDGTEAFF.

This chain connects TRBV7-3 to TRBJ1-1; unclear D gene. Germline values: CDR1 SGHTA, CDR2 FQGTGA. The CDR3 contains 13 residues. V shed 8 bases and J shed 1 base, with 11 bases lying between them. The CDR3 is CASAPGPNTEAFF. The CDR3 coding sequence is TGTGCCAGCGCCCCGGGTCCGAACACTGAAGCTTTCTTT.

This clone has just one count. The chain joins TRBV30 to TRBJ1-4, with D perhaps matching TRBD1 (6 bases). The CDR3 is 13 residues long. The germline CDR1 and CDR2 sequences are GTSNPN and SVGIG (reference sequence). Trimming removed 4 bases from V and 10 bases from J, with 16 bases in between. The CDR3 loop is CAWIGRGERKLFF. The CDR3 coding sequence is TGTGCCTGGATCGGCAGGGGCGAGCGAAAACTGTTTTTT. The full variable domain, in which reference TRBV30 and TRBJ1-4 provide the parts outside the CDR3, is SQTIHQWPATLVQPVGSPLSLECTVEGTSNPNLYWYRQAAGRGLQLLFYSVGIGQISSEVPQNLSASRPQDRQFILSSKKLLLSDSGFYLCAWIGRGERKLFFGSGTQLSVL.

V usage is TRBV30 and J usage is TRBJ1-5, with 7 bases that match TRBD1. This CDR3 is built from 13 residues. With V trimmed by 2 bases and J by 5 bases, 3 bases remained unmatched. CDR1 GTSNPN and CDR2 SVGIG come from the germline V gene (reference sequence). The CDR3 DNA reads as TGTGCCTGGAGTACAGACAGGGATCAGCCCCAGCATTTT. Its protein is CAWSTDRDQPQHF.

CDR3 residues: CASSDNPPGHSTGELFF. The CDR3 bases are TGTGCCAGCAGTGACAACCCCCCGGGACATAGCACCGGGGAGCTGTTTTTT. The chain is built from TRBV6-2 or TRBV6-3 and TRBJ2-2; tentatively, D is TRBD1 (6 bases). V was pared by 5 bases and J by 4 bases, with 20 bases between. The CDR3 totals 17 residues. Germline CDR1 and CDR2: MNHEY and SVGEGT.

The CDR3 loop is CASSPRAGGSYNEQFF. The CDR3 region has the DNA TGTGCCAGCTCACCACGAGCGGGGGGCTCCTACAATGAGCAGTTCTTC. The chain carries TRBV18 and TRBJ2-1; 9 nucleotides align to TRBD2. V shed 1 base and J 0 bases; nucleotides not matched to a gene: 1. This CDR3 has 16 residues. Germline loops: CDR1 KGHSH, CDR2 LQKENI.

This clone is a singleton in its sample. The chain has TRBV10-3 and TRBJ2-2; no firm D call. V was shortened by 6 bases and J by 6 bases, with 5 bases between the two germline ends. The CDR3 contains 11 residues. Germline V CDR1 and CDR2: ENHRY, SYGVKD. The DNA for the CDR3 is TGTGCCATCAGGGCGGCCGGGGAGCTGTTTTTT. Translation: CAIRAAGELFF.

J is TRBJ2-1 and V is TRBV2; possible D gene TRBD2, 6 bases. Germline V gene data show CDR1 as SNHLY and CDR2 as FYNNEI. CDR3 length: 15 residues. The V and J ends lost 5 bases and 3 bases respectively, with 14 bases between them. In DNA, the CDR3 is TGTGCCAGCAGTTACTCGACTAGTATCTACAATGAGCAGTTCTTC. It translates to CASSYSTSIYNEQFF.

This chain connects TRBV19 to TRBJ1-2; D gene uncertain. The CDR3 covers 12 residues. Looked up from germline, CDR1 is LNHDA and CDR2 is SQIVND (reference sequence). Trimming removed 4 bases from V and 8 bases from J, with 11 bases in between. The CDR3 is CASSTDTPGYTF. The CDR3 nucleotides read TGTGCCAGTAGTACTGACACGCCCGGCTACACCTTC.

The chain carries TRBV19 and TRBJ1-5; D is perhaps TRBD1 (6 bases). Trimming cost V 3 bases and J 4 bases, with 7 bases left between them. Germline V CDR1 and CDR2: LNHDA, SQIVND (reference sequence). This CDR3 has 13 amino acids. The CDR3 DNA is TGTGCCAGTAGTATGCAGGGGAATCAGCCCCAGCATTTT. It is translated as CASSMQGNQPQHF.

In DNA, the CDR3 is TGTGCCACCGCCGCGGGGGGAGGCCGGAATCAGCCCCAGCATTTT. Amino acids: CATAAGGGRNQPQHF. The chain links TRBV24-1 to TRBJ1-5, with TRBD1 as a possible D gene (5 bases). Trimming took off 9 bases at V and 4 bases at J, with 18 bases between the two ends. Looked up from germline, CDR1 is KGHDR and CDR2 is SFDVKD. This CDR3 comprises 15 residues.

V usage is TRBV30 and J usage is TRBJ1-2; tentative D call: TRBD1 (6 bases). CDR3 size: 14 residues. CDR1 and CDR2 from the germline V gene are GTSNPN and SVGIG (reference sequence). Trimming stripped 3 bases from V and 3 bases from J, with 14 bases between. The CDR3 is CAWSRTGRDYGYTF. As DNA, the CDR3 is TGTGCCTGGAGCCGCACAGGGAGGGACTATGGCTACACCTTC.

In its sample, this clone was seen once. Here the CDR3 DNA reads TGTGCCAGTGGACAGGGGGCTTCTGGAAACACCATATATTTT. Its protein is CASGQGASGNTIYF. The rearrangement joins TRBV19 to TRBJ1-3; 11 positions match TRBD1. Germline loops: CDR1 LNHDA, CDR2 SQIVND (reference sequence). Trimming at V came to 8 bases and at J to 1 base, leaving 1 base not matched to a gene. This CDR3 has 14 residues.

J is TRBJ2-6 and V is TRBV30, with TRBD2 as a possible D gene (5 bases). Germline CDR1 reads GTSNPN; CDR2 reads SVGIG (reference sequence). Trimming cost V 3 bases and J 1 base, with 13 bases left between them. The CDR3 sequence is 16 residues long. The CDR3 region has the DNA TGTGCCTGGAGGGTCCGGGGTGGGTCTGGGGCCAACGTCCTGACTTTC. It translates to CAWRVRGGSGANVLTF.

The chain combines TRBV11-2 with TRBJ1-2; unclear D gene. The CDR3 totals 18 residues. Germline CDR1 SGHAT, CDR2 FQNNGV. The V gene lost 5 bases and the J gene lost 4 bases, with 26 bases spanning the gap. CDR3 region: CASSQQDIRRTTGYGYTF. The DNA for the CDR3 is TGTGCCAGCAGCCAGCAGGATATTAGAAGAACAACCGGCTATGGCTACACCTTC.

This clone was seen only once. This chain connects TRBV30 to TRBJ1-4; D unclear. Germline lookup yields CDR1 GTSNPN and CDR2 SVGIG (reference sequence). CDR3 length equals 15 residues. V lost 1 base to trimming and J lost 8 bases, with 17 bases between them. CDR3 in amino acids: CAWSAVLFRGEKLFF. The DNA for the CDR3 is TGTGCCTGGAGTGCCGTACTATTTCGAGGGGAAAAACTGTTTTTT.

This chain connects TRBV30 to TRBJ1-2; D is unresolved. Germline V lookup: CDR1 GTSNPN, CDR2 SVGIG (reference sequence). Trimming shortened V by 4 bases and J by 2 bases, and 5 bases separated the two germline ends. The CDR3 is 11 amino acids. The CDR3 region is CAWNRNYGYTF. The CDR3, as DNA: TGTGCCTGGAACCGGAACTATGGCTACACCTTC.

CDR3 in amino acids: CASSYVRGDQPQHF. Written as DNA, the CDR3 is TGTGCCAGCAGCTATGTTAGGGGCGATCAGCCCCAGCATTTT. The chain recombines TRBV7-2 with TRBJ1-5; TRBD1 is a possible D gene (5 bases). Germline V gene sequence: CDR1 SGHTA, CDR2 FQGNSA. The V end lost 4 bases, the J end lost 5 bases, and 12 bases lay between the germline ends. The CDR3 loop spans 14 amino acids. Full variable domain (missing parts from reference TRBV7-2 and TRBJ1-5): GAGVSQSPSNKVTEKGKDVELRCDPISGHTALYWYRQSLGQGLEFLIYFQGNSAPDKSGLPSDRFSAERTGGSVSTLTIQRTQQEDSAVYLCASSYVRGDQPQHFGDGTRLSIL.